Listed here are 14 T cell receptor beta chains from one sample, sequenced in a study of cytomegalovirus exposure and HLA in healthy donors. PCR amplification relied on 60 Vbeta primers (plus 13 Jbeta primers). The assay was immunoSEQ multiplex PCR, and TCRdb's table has in-frame clones only and misses some. The top ten clones hold over 1.5% of a sample with 140,000 to 150,000 clones, 60% to 85% of them seen once. The sample was PBMCs. The source of these receptors is a man aged 35-49 years in good health and CMV-seronegative.

This rearrangement joins TRBV11-3 to TRBJ2-1; 7 bases line up with TRBD2. This CDR3 is built from 15 residues. The V segment lost 3 bases and the J segment 1 base; nucleotides outside the gene matches: 3. Germline V gene sequence: CDR1 SGHNT, CDR2 YENEEA. DNA of the CDR3: TGTGCCAGCAGCTTTGGCGGGGGATCCTACAATGAGCAGTTCTTC. This codes for CASSFGGGSYNEQFF.

The chain joins TRBV28 to TRBJ2-4; D possibly corresponds to TRBD2 (5 bases). The CDR3 is made up of 16 amino acids. CDR1 and CDR2 (germline): MDHEN, SYDVKM. Between the trimmed V and J ends, which lost 3 bases and 3 bases, there was a span of 15 bases. The CDR3 region has the DNA TGTGCCAGCAGTTTCGTGGGGAGCGAGGGCAAAAACATTCAGTACTTC. Residues: CASSFVGSEGKNIQYF.

This clone came up a few times. The chain recombines TRBV6-1 with TRBJ1-6; 8 nucleotides line up with TRBD1. The CDR3 has 15 residues. J gave up 6 bases and V 7 bases, and 8 bases lay outside the gene matches. Germline V gene sequence: CDR1 MNHNS, CDR2 SASEGT. DNA of the CDR3: TGTGCCAGCAATAGCCACAGGGGGGGTAATTCACCCCTCCACTTT. Amino acid sequence: CASNSHRGGNSPLHF.

The chain combines TRBV27 with TRBJ2-7; D gene unclear. V was trimmed by 0 bases and J by 5 bases, leaving 8 bases between them. CDR1 is MNHEY, CDR2 SMNVEV, per germline (reference sequence). The CDR3 is 13 residues long. The CDR3 DNA follows: TGTGCCAGCAGTTTATCCTGGCCAGACGAGCAGTACTTC. It is translated as CASSLSWPDEQYF.

V gene TRBV9 combines with J gene TRBJ1-1, with 7 bases aligning to TRBD1. The CDR3 totals 14 residues. J was trimmed by 4 bases and V by 4 bases; bases with no gene match: 7. The germline gives CDR1 SGDLS, CDR2 YYNGEE. CDR3 region: CASSKGQPGTEAFF. The CDR3 nucleotides read TGTGCCAGCAGCAAGGGACAGCCGGGCACTGAAGCTTTCTTT. Looking up the rest from reference TRBV9 and TRBJ1-1 gives the full variable domain: DSGVTQTPKHLITATGQRVTLRCSPRSGDLSVYWYQQSLDQGLQFLIQYYNGEERAKGNILERFSAQQFPDLHSELNLSSLELGDSALYFCASSKGQPGTEAFFGQGTRLTVV.

The sample holds a few counts of this clone. This chain links TRBV7-6 with TRBJ2-7; 8 positions agree with TRBD1. This CDR3 has 13 amino acids. Per germline, CDR1 SGHVS and CDR2 FNYEAQ. The junction had 4 bases not matched to a gene; V was cut back by 5 bases and J by 4 bases. CDR3 sequence (DNA): TGTGCCAGCAGCCCAGGACAGGGTTACGAGCAGTACTTC. It codes for CASSPGQGYEQYF. Complete variable domain (other parts from reference TRBV7-6 and TRBJ2-7): GAGVSQSPRYKVTKRGQDVALRCDPISGHVSLYWYRQALGQGPEFLTYFNYEAQQDKSGLPNDRFSAERPEGSISTLTIQRTEQRDSAMYRCASSPGQGYEQYFGPGTRLTVT.

The chain has TRBV18 and TRBJ2-3; TRBD2 agrees at 13 bases. V shed 6 bases, J shed 6 bases, and the junction held 15 bases outside the gene matches. Looked up from germline, CDR1 is KGHSH and CDR2 is LQKENI. The CDR3 sequence is 18 residues long. CDR3 protein: CASSQRQLAGGPDDTQYF. For the CDR3, the DNA is TGTGCCAGCTCCCAACGGCAACTAGCGGGAGGGCCAGACGATACGCAGTATTTT.

In its sample, this clone was seen once. The rearrangement joins TRBV7-9 to TRBJ2-2; 9 positions match TRBD1. The CDR3 is 15 amino acids. Trimming at V came to 1 base and at J to 4 bases, leaving 1 base not matched to a gene. CDR1 is SEHNR, CDR2 FQNEAQ, per germline (reference sequence). CDR3: CASSLGDRVTGELFF. The CDR3 bases are TGTGCCAGCAGCTTAGGGGACAGGGTCACCGGGGAGCTGTTTTTT.

CDR3 coding DNA: TGTGCCAGCAGCGACGGGGAGGGGTACAATGAGCAGTTCTTC. Translation gives CASSDGEGYNEQFF. V and J are TRBV7-9 and TRBJ2-1; 7 bases are shared with TRBD2. V shed 5 bases and J 4 bases; nucleotides not matched to a gene: 5. The germline gives CDR1 SEHNR, CDR2 FQNEAQ (reference sequence). The CDR3 consists of 14 residues.

J is TRBJ2-5 and V is TRBV6-1; 9 positions match TRBD1. CDR1 and CDR2 (germline): MNHNS, SASEGT. J gave up 5 bases and V 1 base, and 5 bases lay outside the gene matches. The CDR3 runs to 15 residues. The CDR3 DNA is TGTGCCAGCAGTGAAGGCGGGACAGGGCACGAGACCCAGTACTTC. It yields the protein CASSEGGTGHETQYF.

The chain carries TRBV27 and TRBJ2-5; 7 bases are a match to TRBD2. After removal of 5 bases from V and 3 bases from J, the junction contained 6 bases not matched to a gene. The CDR3 loop spans 14 amino acids. CDR1 and CDR2 from the germline V gene are MNHEY and SMNVEV (reference sequence). The CDR3 here is CASSPPGLKETQYF. CDR3 DNA sequence: TGTGCCAGCAGTCCACCGGGACTAAAAGAGACCCAGTACTTC.

This chain joins TRBV5-1 and TRBJ2-7; perhaps TRBD2 as D (5 bases). The CDR3 covers 11 residues. The germline gives CDR1 SGHRS, CDR2 YFSETQ. V was clipped by 5 bases and J by 7 bases, with 10 bases between them. CDR3 residues: CASRLSGEQYF. CDR3 coding DNA: TGCGCCAGCAGACTCTCGGGGGAGCAGTACTTC.

The J gene is TRBJ1-2, the V gene TRBV7-2; no firm D call. The CDR3 has 14 amino acids. The V end was cut by 2 bases, the J end by 5 bases, with 12 bases between. From germline, CDR1 is SGHTA and CDR2 FQGNSA. The CDR3 coding sequence is TGTGCCAGCAGCTTATTTGCCGGGAGGTATGGCTACACCTTC. Its protein is CASSLFAGRYGYTF.

V and J are TRBV28 and TRBJ2-7; D possibly corresponds to TRBD1 (6 bases). Per germline, CDR1 MDHEN and CDR2 SYDVKM. The CDR3 extends over 16 amino acids. V gave up 4 bases and J gave up 1 base, with 17 bases separating them. CDR3: CASSSNTGKTSYEQYF. The CDR3 DNA is TGTGCCAGCAGTTCAAATACAGGGAAAACGTCCTACGAGCAGTACTTC.